This TCR beta chain is from a study of CD8+ T cells in alopecia areata. Treatment in this sample: oral pan-JAK inhibitor, 5-10 mg twice daily. Overall study results and limits: During tofacitinib treatment, many expanded lesional clones remained in scalp and blood.

RNA extraction and reverse transcription yielded cDNA as sequencing template. Libraries were prepared by immunoSEQ multiplex PCR; TCRdb keeps only in-frame clonotypes and omits some of them. The sample consists of about 200,000 clones, about three fifths of them appearing once. Trimming took 6 bases from V and 0 from J; bases not matched to a gene: 3. The CDR3 runs to 14 residues. Germline V gives CDR1 MNHEY, CDR2 SMNVEV (reference sequence). Worth noting for this clone: Its antigen remains unknown.

The chain combines TRBV27 with TRBJ1-1; 8 nucleotides line up with TRBD1. Material: CD4+ T cells sorted from blood, obtained at week 4, from a patient treated with tofacitinib. This TCR came from a human donor with alopecia areata. This chain's CDR3 is CASSRQGMNTEAFF. DNA for the CDR3: TGTGCCAGCAGCCGACAGGGGATGAACACTGAAGCTTTCTTT.